These 16 T cell receptor beta chains share one sample of origin, sequenced in a study of cytomegalovirus exposure and HLA in healthy donors. Primers included in the PCR were 60 Vbeta and 13 Jbeta primers. Produced via immunoSEQ multiplex PCR; TCRdb's table is partial and in-frame only. This table holds some 150,000 clones, approximately 82% found once. Sample: PBMCs. The receptors were sampled from a male donor in good health and CMV-seronegative.

The chain has TRBV2 and TRBJ1-2; D is ambiguous. Germline lookup yields CDR1 SNHLY and CDR2 FYNNEI. The CDR3 runs to 12 residues. The V end lost 4 bases, the J end lost 8 bases, and 11 bases lay between the germline ends. DNA for the CDR3: TGTGCCAGCAGTGTTGGACTGTTAGGCTACACCTTC. Encoded protein: CASSVGLLGYTF.

This clone is a singleton in its sample. The V and J genes are TRBV25-1 and TRBJ1-4, with 8 bases matching TRBD1. V shed 2 bases, J shed 4 bases, and the junction held 6 bases outside the gene matches. The CDR3 is 16 amino acids. Looked up from germline, CDR1 is MGHDK and CDR2 is SYGVNS. CDR3 region: CASSEDRGGYNEKLFF. DNA of the CDR3: TGTGCCAGCAGTGAAGACAGGGGAGGATATAATGAAAAACTGTTTTTT.

In DNA form, the CDR3 reads TGTGCCACAAAACAGGGGGCGGCTACCCAGCCCCAGCATTTT. Translation gives CATKQGAATQPQHF. J is TRBJ1-5 and V is TRBV6-5, with 9 bases identical to TRBD1. After removal of 10 bases from V and 7 bases from J, the junction contained 11 bases not matched to a gene. CDR3 size: 14 residues. Germline assignment: CDR1 MNHEY and CDR2 SVGAGI.

The rearrangement links TRBV29-1 to TRBJ1-1; D might be TRBD1 (5 bases). This CDR3 has 13 residues. Trimming removed 4 bases from V and 4 bases from J, with 13 bases in between. Germline V gene lookup returns CDR1 SQVTM and CDR2 ANQGSEA. The CDR3 is CSVGVVGGTEAFF. In nucleotides, the CDR3 is TGCAGCGTTGGGGTTGTGGGGGGCACTGAAGCTTTCTTT.

This chain connects TRBV19 to TRBJ1-1; 7 bases fit TRBD1. V was clipped by 5 bases and J by 0 bases; unmatched bases: 9. Germline CDR1 and CDR2: LNHDA and SQIVND (reference sequence). CDR3 length: 16 residues. Here the CDR3 DNA reads TGTGCCAGTAGTTCCCGGACAGGTCCCATGAACACTGAAGCTTTCTTT. Amino acid sequence: CASSSRTGPMNTEAFF.

The rearrangement uses TRBV6-1 and TRBJ1-2; the D gene is possibly TRBD1 (5 bases). CDR3 length: 13 residues. The V end lost 5 bases, the J end lost 4 bases, and 11 bases lay between the germline ends. Per the germline V gene, CDR1 is MNHNS and CDR2 is SASEGT. The CDR3 DNA reads TGTGCCAGCAGTCGCGACAGAGGCTATGGCTACACCTTC. Translated: CASSRDRGYGYTF.

The rearrangement joins TRBV7-2 to TRBJ2-7; 11 bases are shared with TRBD2. Germline lookup yields CDR1 SGHTA and CDR2 FQGNSA. V gave up 6 bases and J gave up 2 bases; unmatched junction bases: 3. The CDR3 spans 14 residues. CDR3 sequence (DNA): TGTGCCAGCAGGGCGGGACTAGCGGCCTACGAGCAGTACTTC. Its translation: CASRAGLAAYEQYF.

The chain employs TRBV7-9 and TRBJ1-3; no firm D call. V was trimmed by 3 bases and J by 4 bases, leaving 19 bases between them. Germline loops: CDR1 SEHNR, CDR2 FQNEAQ (reference sequence). The length of the CDR3 is 17 residues. The CDR3 here is CASSFTRRADGGNTIYF. Here the CDR3 DNA reads TGTGCCAGCAGCTTTACCCGACGAGCGGACGGCGGAAACACCATATATTTT.

The chain recombines TRBV28 with TRBJ2-7; 8 bases map to TRBD2. V lost 7 bases and J lost 4; bases outside the gene matches: 18. Germline assignment: CDR1 MDHEN and CDR2 SYDVKM. This CDR3 region has 17 residues. The CDR3 bases are TGTGCCAGCACCCTAGGGTTTTTTAGCGGGAAGCGTTACGAGCAGTACTTC. This encodes CASTLGFFSGKRYEQYF.

V is TRBV6-5 and J is TRBJ1-6, with 7 bases aligning to TRBD1. Germline V gene lookup returns CDR1 MNHEY and CDR2 SVGAGI. The CDR3 spans 14 residues. The J segment lost 4 bases and the V segment lost 6 bases, leaving 3 bases of the junction unmatched. CDR3 amino acids: CASRTGQYNSPLHF. CDR3 DNA: TGTGCCAGCAGGACGGGACAGTATAATTCACCCCTCCACTTT.

This chain uses TRBV5-8 with TRBJ2-1; D possibly corresponds to TRBD1 (5 bases). In germline, CDR1 is SGHTS, CDR2 YDEGEE. The CDR3 runs to 10 residues. Trimming stripped 1 base from V and 12 bases from J, with 5 bases between. The CDR3 here is CASSLRGQFF. The DNA of the CDR3 is TGTGCCAGCAGCTTGAGGGGGCAGTTCTTC.

The CDR3 reads CASSVAEGQGPYEQYF. The CDR3 DNA is TGTGCCAGCAGCGTAGCGGAGGGACAGGGGCCCTACGAGCAGTACTTC. The rearrangement links TRBV9 to TRBJ2-7; 10 bases are shared with TRBD1. This CDR3 region has 16 residues. V lost 0 bases to trimming and J lost 2 bases; unmatched junction nucleotides: 5. The germline V gene encodes CDR1 SGDLS and CDR2 YYNGEE.

The chain combines TRBV19 with TRBJ2-2, with D maybe TRBD2 (6 bases). This CDR3 has 15 amino acids. The V end lost 5 bases, the J end lost 3 bases, and 13 bases lay between the germline ends. Germline values: CDR1 LNHDA, CDR2 SQIVND (reference sequence). The CDR3 DNA reads TGTGCCAGTAGTTACGGGTTAGCGGACACCGGGGAGCTGTTTTTT. This gives the protein CASSYGLADTGELFF.

This sequence joins TRBV19 and TRBJ2-7; TRBD2 aligns across 9 bases. V gave up 4 bases and J gave up 2 bases; unmatched junction bases: 0. The germline V gene encodes CDR1 LNHDA and CDR2 SQIVND (reference sequence). The CDR3 contains 13 residues. The CDR3 spells CASSTSGAYEQYF. The CDR3 nucleotides read TGTGCCAGTAGTACTAGCGGGGCCTACGAGCAGTACTTC.

J is TRBJ2-3 and V is TRBV5-1; 12 nucleotides match TRBD1. CDR1 is SGHRS and CDR2 is YFSETQ in the germline V gene. The CDR3 covers 17 residues. Trimming cost V 5 bases and J 4 bases; bases outside gene matches: 11. In DNA, the CDR3 is TGCGCCAGCAGTTCCGGGACAGGGGGCGTCGGACCAGATACGCAGTATTTT. Translating it yields CASSSGTGGVGPDTQYF.

The chain carries TRBV29-1 and TRBJ2-1, with 9 bases that match TRBD2. This CDR3 is 15 amino acids long. Germline V gives CDR1 SQVTM, CDR2 ANQGSEA. V trimming: 4 bases; J trimming: 1 base; junction bases outside the gene matches: 5. Here the CDR3 DNA reads TGCAGCGTTGGGTCGGCGGGAGGGTCCTACAATGAGCAGTTCTTC. Its protein is CSVGSAGGSYNEQFF.